These 10 T cell receptor beta chains were sequenced from one sample in a study of control samples from healthy donors and cancer patients. Some clones are missing from TCRdb's copy, which holds only in-frame ones; the method was immunoSEQ multiplex PCR. This table holds about 150,000 clones, about 94% found once. Sequenced material: blood. The receptors shown here come from a woman aged 40 to 50 in good health.

The V call is TRBV7-9, the J call TRBJ2-3, with TRBD2 matching 15 bases. Germline V gene sequence: CDR1 SEHNR, CDR2 FQNEAQ (reference sequence). After removal of 5 bases from V and 4 bases from J, the junction contained 7 bases not matched to a gene. The CDR3 is 17 amino acids. The CDR3 sequence: CASSGWTSGGAADTQYF. The CDR3 DNA follows: TGTGCCAGCAGCGGATGGACTAGCGGGGGGGCGGCAGATACGCAGTATTTT. The full variable domain, completed using reference TRBV7-9 and TRBJ2-3, is DTGVSQNPRHKITKRGQNVTFRCDPISEHNRLYWYRQTLGQGPEFLTYFQNEAQLEKSRLLSDRFSAERPKGSFSTLEIQRTEQGDSAMYLCASSGWTSGGAADTQYFGPGTRLTVL.

This chain uses TRBV27 with TRBJ2-3, with D hard to call. The CDR3 loop spans 15 amino acids. Trimming took off 5 bases at V and 3 bases at J, with 15 bases between the two ends. CDR1 and CDR2 from the germline V gene are MNHEY and SMNVEV (reference sequence). CDR3 coding DNA: TGTGCCAGCAGTCCCCATTCTCTTTCAACAGATACGCAGTATTTT. It encodes CASSPHSLSTDTQYF.

This sequence joins TRBV30 and TRBJ1-6, with 8 bases that match TRBD1. J gave up 5 bases and V 8 bases, and 5 bases lay outside the gene matches. The germline gives CDR1 GTSNPN, CDR2 SVGIG (reference sequence). CDR3 length equals 13 residues. The CDR3 sequence is CARATGDNSPLHF. DNA for the CDR3: TGTGCCAGAGCGACAGGGGATAATTCACCCCTCCACTTT. Complete variable domain (other parts from reference TRBV30 and TRBJ1-6): SQTIHQWPATLVQPVGSPLSLECTVEGTSNPNLYWYRQAAGRGLQLLFYSVGIGQISSEVPQNLSASRPQDRQFILSSKKLLLSDSGFYLCARATGDNSPLHFGNGTRLTVT.

The chain combines TRBV10-3 with TRBJ1-2; TRBD1 agrees at 8 bases. V lost 0 bases and J lost 8; bases outside the gene matches: 11. CDR3 length equals 16 residues. The V gene's germline CDR1 is ENHRY and CDR2 SYGVKD. CDR3 amino acids: CAISESISRTGKGYTF. The DNA of the CDR3 is TGTGCCATCAGTGAGTCTATCTCGAGGACAGGGAAGGGCTACACCTTC.

V usage is TRBV6-1 and J usage is TRBJ2-3, with unresolved D. CDR3 length equals 15 residues. V was trimmed by 1 base and J by 4 bases, leaving 12 bases between them. From germline, CDR1 is MNHNS and CDR2 SASEGT. CDR3 protein: CASSEGAVSSDTQYF. The DNA for the CDR3 is TGTGCCAGCAGTGAAGGTGCGGTCAGCTCAGATACGCAGTATTTT.

The count of this clone is one. V usage is TRBV6-5 and J usage is TRBJ1-2; D remains unclear. CDR3 length: 14 residues. Deletions cut 6 bases from V and 7 bases from J, with 18 bases between. Germline CDR1 MNHEY, CDR2 SVGAGI. CDR3 residues: CASSRWTASGGYTF. The CDR3 DNA sequence: TGTGCCAGCAGCAGATGGACTGCCTCGGGTGGCTACACCTTC.

The chain employs TRBV7-2 and TRBJ1-2; D gene unclear. This CDR3 region has 17 residues. The V end was cut by 2 bases, the J end by 2 bases, with 18 bases between. Germline V gene data show CDR1 as SGHTA and CDR2 as FQGNSA. CDR3: CASSLTSDSTTNYGYTF. The CDR3, as DNA: TGTGCCAGCAGCTTAACCTCGGACTCAACAACGAACTATGGCTACACCTTC.

The chain carries TRBV14 and TRBJ2-7; TRBD1 might be the D (6 bases). The CDR3 has 15 residues. CDR1 is SGHDN, CDR2 FVKESK, per germline. V dropped 2 bases and J dropped 6 bases, with 17 bases sitting between them. CDR3 protein: CASSQYPGQSAEQYF. Written as DNA, the CDR3 is TGTGCCAGCAGCCAATATCCGGGACAATCGGCCGAGCAGTACTTC.

A single count supports this clone. The genes are TRBV5-6 and TRBJ1-6, with 11 bases matching TRBD1. CDR3 length equals 17 residues. The junction had 3 bases not matched to a gene; V was cut back by 4 bases and J by 0 bases. From germline, CDR1 is SGHDT and CDR2 YYEEEE. This CDR3 reads CASSPGTGGSYNSPLHF. The CDR3 coding sequence is TGTGCCAGCAGCCCCGGGACAGGGGGCTCCTATAATTCACCCCTCCACTTT. Full variable domain (rest looked up from reference TRBV5-6 and TRBJ1-6): DAGVTQSPTHLIKTRGQQVTLRCSPKSGHDTVSWYQQALGQGPQFIFQYYEEEERQRGNFPDRFSGHQFPNYSSELNVNALLLGDSALYLCASSPGTGGSYNSPLHFGNGTRLTVT.

V usage is TRBV15 and J usage is TRBJ1-2; 8 nucleotides align to TRBD1. The CDR3 spans 13 residues. CDR1 and CDR2 from the germline V gene are LNHNV and YYDKDF (reference sequence). Germline trimming cut 5 bases from V and 7 bases from J; bases unmatched to any gene: 6. This chain's CDR3 is CATSVRTGSGYTF. In nucleotides, the CDR3 is TGTGCCACCAGCGTCCGGACAGGGTCTGGCTACACCTTC. The entire variable domain, with the rest obtained from reference TRBV15 and TRBJ1-2, is as follows: DAMVIQNPRYQVTQFGKPVTLSCSQTLNHNVMYWYQQKSSQAPKLLFHYYDKDFNNEADTPDNFQSRRPNTSFCFLDIRSPGLGDTAMYLCATSVRTGSGYTFGSGTRLTVV.